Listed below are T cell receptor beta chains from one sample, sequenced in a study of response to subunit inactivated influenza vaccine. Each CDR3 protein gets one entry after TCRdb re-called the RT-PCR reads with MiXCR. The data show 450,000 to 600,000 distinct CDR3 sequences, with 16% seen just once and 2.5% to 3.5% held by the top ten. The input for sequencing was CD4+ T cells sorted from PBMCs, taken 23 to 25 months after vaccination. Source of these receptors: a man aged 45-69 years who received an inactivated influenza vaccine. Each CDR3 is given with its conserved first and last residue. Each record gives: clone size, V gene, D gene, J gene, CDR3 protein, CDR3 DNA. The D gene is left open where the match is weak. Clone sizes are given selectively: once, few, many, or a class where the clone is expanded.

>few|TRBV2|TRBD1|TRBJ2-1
CATTRDSLIYNEQFF
TGTGCCACCACACGGGACAGCCTAATATACAATGAGCAGTTCTTC
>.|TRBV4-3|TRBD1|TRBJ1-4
CASSQDGTALNEKLFF
TGCGCCAGCAGCCAGGACGGGACAGCCCTTAATGAAAAACTGTTTTTT
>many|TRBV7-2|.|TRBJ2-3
CASSPGRAGAQYF
TGTGCCAGCAGCCCCGGACGGGCCGGTGCGCAGTATTTT
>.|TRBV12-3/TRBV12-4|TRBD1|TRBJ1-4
CASSVGQQEKLFF
TGTGCCAGCAGTGTGGGACAGCAAGAAAAACTGTTTTTT
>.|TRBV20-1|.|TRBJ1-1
CSARMQETTEAFF
TGCAGTGCTAGAATGCAGGAGACCACTGAAGCTTTCTTT
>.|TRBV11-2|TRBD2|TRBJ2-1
CASSRYASSGRADEQFF
TGTGCCAGCAGCCGGTACGCATCAAGCGGGAGAGCCGATGAGCAGTTCTTC
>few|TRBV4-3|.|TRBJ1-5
CASSQAVRQPQHF
TGCGCCAGCAGCCAAGCTGTTCGTCAGCCCCAGCATTTT
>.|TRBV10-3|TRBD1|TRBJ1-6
CAIGTDNSPLHF
TGTGCCATCGGGACAGATAATTCACCCCTCCACTTT
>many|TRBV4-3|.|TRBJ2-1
CASSQEVHIGGRYNEQFF
TGCGCCAGCAGCCAAGAGGTTCATATCGGAGGCAGGTACAATGAGCAGTTCTTC
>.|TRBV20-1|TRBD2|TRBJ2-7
CSANLMTSGFSYEQYF
TGCAGCGCTAATCTTATGACTAGCGGGTTCTCTTACGAGCAGTACTTC
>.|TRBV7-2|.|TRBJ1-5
CASSLEGRWNQPQHF
TGTGCCAGCAGCTTAGAAGGAAGGTGGAATCAGCCCCAGCATTTT
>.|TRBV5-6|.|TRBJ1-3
CASSFGKLNSGNTIYF
TGTGCCAGCAGCTTCGGCAAACTAAACTCTGGAAACACCATATATTTT
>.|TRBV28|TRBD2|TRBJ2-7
CASSFALDLIAGSSYEQYF
TGTGCCAGCAGTTTCGCTCTAGATCTTATAGCGGGAAGCTCCTACGAGCAGTACTTC
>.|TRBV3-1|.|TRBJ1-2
CASGSNYGYTF
TGTGCCAGCGGTTCTAACTATGGCTACACCTTC
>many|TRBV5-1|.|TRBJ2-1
CASGPTGSSYNEQFF
TGCGCCAGCGGCCCAACTGGGAGCTCCTACAATGAGCAGTTCTTC
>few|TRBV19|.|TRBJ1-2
CASSIKTEYGYTF
TGTGCCAGTAGTATAAAGACGGAGTATGGCTACACCTTC
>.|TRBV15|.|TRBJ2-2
CATSRPWGQNTGELFF
TGTGCCACCAGCAGACCCTGGGGGCAGAACACCGGGGAGCTGTTTTTT
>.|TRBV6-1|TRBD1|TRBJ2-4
CASRGTGINIQYF
TGTGCCAGCAGGGGGACAGGGATAAACATTCAGTACTTC
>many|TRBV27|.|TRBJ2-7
CASSLLWAGSYEQYF
TGTGCCAGCAGTTTACTCTGGGCGGGCTCCTACGAGCAGTACTTC
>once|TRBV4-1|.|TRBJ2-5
CASSQEGVGWGTQYF
TGCGCCAGCAGCCAAGAGGGGGTGGGCTGGGGGACCCAGTACTTC
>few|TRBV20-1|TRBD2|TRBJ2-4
CSATRTSGMEAKNIQYF
TGCAGTGCTACACGGACTAGCGGGATGGAAGCCAAAAACATTCAGTACTTC
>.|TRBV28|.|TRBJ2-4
CANSNRDLAKNIQYF
TGTGCCAACAGCAACAGGGACTTAGCCAAAAACATTCAGTACTTC
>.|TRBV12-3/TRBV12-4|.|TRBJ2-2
CASRIGQRTGELFF
TGTGCCAGCAGGATAGGACAGAGAACCGGGGAGCTGTTTTTT
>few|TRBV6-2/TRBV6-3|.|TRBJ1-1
CASNQLWNPTEAFF
TGTGCCAGCAACCAACTATGGAATCCTACTGAAGCTTTCTTT
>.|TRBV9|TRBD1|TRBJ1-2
CASSVGGTDNYGYTF
TGTGCCAGCAGCGTAGGTGGGACAGATAACTATGGCTACACCTTC
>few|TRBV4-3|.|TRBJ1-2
CASSQVGRKANYGYTF
TGCGCCAGCAGCCAAGTCGGCCGGAAAGCTAACTATGGCTACACCTTC
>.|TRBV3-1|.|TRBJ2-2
CASSELLATGELFF
TGTGCCAGCAGCGAGCTCCTAGCCACCGGGGAGCTGTTTTTT
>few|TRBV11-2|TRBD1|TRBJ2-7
CASSADRANEQYF
TGTGCCAGCAGCGCAGACAGGGCCAACGAGCAGTACTTC
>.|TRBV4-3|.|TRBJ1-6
CASSQEGTSNSPLHF
TGCGCCAGCAGCCAAGAAGGGACTAGTAATTCACCCCTCCACTTT
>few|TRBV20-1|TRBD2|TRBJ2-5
CSAYSGRVQETQYF
TGCAGTGCTTATAGCGGGAGGGTACAAGAGACCCAGTACTTC
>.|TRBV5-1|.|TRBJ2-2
CASSIRLDTGELFF
TGCGCCAGCAGCATCAGACTGGACACCGGGGAGCTGTTTTTT
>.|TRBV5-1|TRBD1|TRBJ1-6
CASSFGTGYSPLHF
TGCGCCAGCAGCTTCGGGACAGGATATTCACCCCTCCACTTT
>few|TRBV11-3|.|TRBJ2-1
CASSLSFYNEQFF
TGTGCCAGCAGCCTGTCTTTCTACAATGAGCAGTTCTTC
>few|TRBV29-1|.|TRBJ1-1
CSDQDSKNTEAFF
TGCAGCGACCAGGACTCAAAGAACACTGAAGCTTTCTTT
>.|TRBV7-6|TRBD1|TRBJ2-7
CASSLAPIGTGDYEQYF
TGTGCCAGCAGCTTAGCGCCAATAGGGACAGGGGACTACGAGCAGTACTTC
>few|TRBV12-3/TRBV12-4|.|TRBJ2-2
CASSRGAPNTGELFF
TGTGCCAGCAGTCGTGGTGCCCCGAACACCGGGGAGCTGTTTTTT
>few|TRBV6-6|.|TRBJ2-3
CASSYPEGDTQYF
TGTGCCAGCAGTTACCCGGAAGGAGATACGCAGTATTTT
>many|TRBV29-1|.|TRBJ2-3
CSVEDRVRGSTDTQYF
TGCAGCGTTGAAGATCGTGTAAGGGGCAGCACAGATACGCAGTATTTT
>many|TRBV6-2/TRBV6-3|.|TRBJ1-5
CASSSLGVEQPQHF
TGTGCCAGCAGTTCCCTAGGGGTTGAGCAGCCCCAGCATTTT
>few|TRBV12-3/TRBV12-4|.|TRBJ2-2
CASSFLGARKVTGELFF
TGTGCCAGCAGTTTTCTTGGGGCTAGGAAGGTCACCGGGGAGCTGTTTTTT
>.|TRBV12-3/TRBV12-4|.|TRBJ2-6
CASRDSFSGANVLTF
TGTGCCAGCAGGGACAGTTTCTCTGGGGCCAACGTCCTGACTTTC
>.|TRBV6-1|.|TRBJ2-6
CASTQVGGRANVLTF
TGTGCCAGCACCCAGGTCGGGGGTAGGGCCAACGTCCTGACTTTC
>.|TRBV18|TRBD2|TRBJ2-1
CASSPRASGISNEQFF
TGTGCCAGCTCACCAAGGGCTAGCGGGATTTCGAATGAGCAGTTCTTC
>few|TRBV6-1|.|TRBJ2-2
CAGRGQGNTGELFF
TGTGCCGGGCGCGGGCAGGGAAACACCGGGGAGCTGTTTTTT
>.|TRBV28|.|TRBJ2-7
CASSPSLNPYEQYF
TGTGCCAGCAGCCCGAGCCTGAATCCCTACGAGCAGTACTTC
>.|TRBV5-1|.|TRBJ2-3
CASTSGVSIPDTQYF
TGCGCCAGCACCTCAGGTGTCTCCATCCCCGATACGCAGTATTTT
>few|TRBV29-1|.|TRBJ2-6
CSVQGAGANVLTF
TGCAGCGTTCAGGGAGCGGGGGCCAACGTCCTGACTTTC
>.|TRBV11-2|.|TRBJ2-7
CASSRPRMPYEQYF
TGTGCCAGCAGCCGGCCCCGCATGCCCTACGAGCAGTACTTC
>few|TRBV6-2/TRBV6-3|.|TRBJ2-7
CASSYSRRLGNEQYF
TGTGCCAGCAGTTATAGTCGACGGCTGGGCAACGAGCAGTACTTC
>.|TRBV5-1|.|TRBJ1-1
CASSWGGPYTEAFF
TGCGCCAGCAGCTGGGGGGGACCTTACACTGAAGCTTTCTTT
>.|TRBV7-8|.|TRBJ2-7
CASSVLDNSYEQYF
TGTGCCAGCAGCGTACTGGATAACTCCTACGAGCAGTACTTC
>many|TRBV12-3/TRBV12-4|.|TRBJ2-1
CASSVGGYNEQFF
TGTGCCAGCAGTGTCGGGGGCTACAATGAGCAGTTCTTC
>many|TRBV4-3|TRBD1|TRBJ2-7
CASSQAGTGIYEQYF
TGCGCCAGCAGCCAAGCCGGGACAGGGATCTACGAGCAGTACTTC
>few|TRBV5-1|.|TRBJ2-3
CASSLGQTNTDTQYF
TGCGCCAGCAGCTTGGGACAGACAAACACAGATACGCAGTATTTT
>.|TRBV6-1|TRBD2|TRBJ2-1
CASSKGTSGGYNEQFF
TGTGCCAGCAGTAAAGGGACTAGCGGGGGTTACAATGAGCAGTTCTTC